This TCR beta chain was retrieved from a study of T cell responses to AZD1222 COVID-19 vaccine. Overall study findings and caveats: The repertoires were collected only after the peak T cell response. Females made up more of the donors, who were largely white British, and clonal diversity may have come out too low. Spike-wide vaccine-associated CD4 TCRs dominated at 160-218 and 743-854. Two doses of AZD1222 preceded a rise in Spike-specific TCR breadth and depth.

About this clone itself: Its antigen is as yet unknown.

Clones were read by immunoSEQ multiplex PCR, and TCRdb kept only the in-frame ones, dropping some. Of 100,000 or so clones in the sample, approximately 90% were seen once. This CDR3 region has 15 residues. Germline CDR1 reads SGHRS; CDR2 reads YFSETQ. J was trimmed by 4 bases and V by 4 bases; bases with no gene match: 5. The origin of this receptor is an adult in good health. The source material was peripheral blood, sampled on day 0 of AZD1222 vaccination. The V and J genes are TRBV5-1 and TRBJ1-5; 10 bases line up with TRBD1. Here the CDR3 reads CASSPDRGQNQPQHF. CDR3 bases: TGCGCCAGCAGCCCTGACAGGGGGCAAAATCAGCCCCAGCATTTT.